The 28 T cell receptor beta chains below come from one sample, sequenced in a study of blood T cell repertoires in COVID-19. TCRdb's copy holds only in-frame clones and misses some; the assay was immunoSEQ multiplex PCR. The sample holds 200,000 to 300,000 clones, roughly 80% seen once. The specimen sequenced was peripheral blood. Source of these receptors: a woman older than 75 with acute or convalescent COVID-19.

There are a few counts of this clone. CDR3 sequence (DNA): TGTGCCAGCAGCCCTGAGGTAGAAGCTTTCTTT. It yields the protein CASSPEVEAFF. The J gene is TRBJ1-1, the V gene TRBV7-9; D ambiguous. Per the germline V gene, CDR1 is SEHNR and CDR2 is FQNEAQ (reference sequence). The V end lost 5 bases, the J end lost 8 bases, and 9 bases lay between the germline ends. This CDR3 is built from 11 residues.

V usage is TRBV6-4 and J usage is TRBJ2-3, with TRBD2 matching over 11 bases. This CDR3 is 16 amino acids long. Germline trimming cut 2 bases from V and 0 bases from J; bases unmatched to any gene: 1. CDR1 and CDR2 (germline): MRHNA, SNTAGT. CDR3 residues: CASSDLAGGSTDTQYF. Written as DNA, the CDR3 is TGTGCCAGCAGTGACCTAGCGGGGGGAAGCACAGATACGCAGTATTTT.

The gene calls are TRBV5-4 and TRBJ2-3; 9 nucleotides match TRBD2. Trimming at V came to 4 bases and at J to 5 bases, leaving 5 bases not matched to a gene. The CDR3 consists of 14 residues. Germline CDR1 is SGHNT and CDR2 is YYREEE (reference sequence). The CDR3 region has the DNA TGTGCCAGCAGCCCCGTAGCGGGGGAAGATACGCAGTATTTT. Its translation: CASSPVAGEDTQYF.

The count of this clone is one. The chain couples TRBV9 to TRBJ2-3; D remains unclear. The length of the CDR3 is 14 residues. V was cut by 0 bases and J by 5 bases, with 10 bases left in between. The germline V gene encodes CDR1 SGDLS and CDR2 YYNGEE. The CDR3 protein is CASSVASGQDTQYF. In nucleotides, the CDR3 is TGTGCCAGCAGCGTAGCTTCAGGCCAAGATACGCAGTATTTT.

The CDR3 loop is CASSPYPSGREGSTQYF. Written as DNA, the CDR3 is TGTGCCAGCAGCCCCTACCCATCAGGGCGGGAGGGGTCCACGCAGTATTTT. The chain uses TRBV4-2 and TRBJ2-3; 9 positions agree with TRBD2. V lost 4 bases, J lost 9 bases, and 17 bases stayed unmatched. This CDR3 region has 17 residues. Germline V CDR1 and CDR2: LGHNA, YNFKEQ.

The V gene is TRBV6-5, the J gene TRBJ1-4, with D perhaps TRBD1 (5 bases). Germline V gene lookup returns CDR1 MNHEY and CDR2 SVGAGI. The CDR3 spans 15 residues. With 5 bases removed from V and 10 bases from J, the gap between germline ends came to 20 bases. CDR3 sequence: CASSPGPRTELKLFF. The CDR3 nucleotides are TGTGCCAGCAGTCCAGGGCCCCGGACGGAGTTAAAACTGTTTTTT.

The rearrangement uses TRBV5-1 and TRBJ2-5, with TRBD1 identical over 7 bases. Losses at the gene ends were 4 bases for V and 5 bases for J; bases not matched to a gene: 5. Germline V gene data show CDR1 as SGHRS and CDR2 as YFSETQ. CDR3 length equals 13 residues. CDR3 residues: CASSPGTEETQYF. The CDR3 DNA is TGCGCCAGCAGCCCGGGGACAGAGGAGACCCAGTACTTC. The full variable domain, in which reference TRBV5-1 and TRBJ2-5 provide the parts outside the CDR3, is KAGVTQTPRYLIKTRGQQVTLSCSPISGHRSVSWYQQTPGQGLQFLFEYFSETQRNKGNFPGRFSGRQFSNSRSEMNVSTLELGDSALYLCASSPGTEETQYFGPGTRLLVL.

This clone showed up just a few times. The chain employs TRBV4-2 and TRBJ1-1; D unclear. Germline values: CDR1 LGHNA, CDR2 YNFKEQ. Trimming cost V 1 base and J 0 bases, with 6 bases left between them. The CDR3 covers 14 residues. The CDR3 coding sequence is TGTGCCAGCAGCCAAGTCGCTATGAACACTGAAGCTTTCTTT. Translation gives CASSQVAMNTEAFF.

The chain couples TRBV19 to TRBJ2-7; TRBD1 matches at 7 bases. Trimming took 4 bases from V and 2 from J; bases not matched to a gene: 5. CDR1 LNHDA and CDR2 SQIVND come from the germline V gene (reference sequence). The CDR3 has 14 amino acids. This CDR3 is CASSRSGGTYEQYF. CDR3 nucleotides: TGTGCCAGTAGTAGGTCAGGGGGAACCTACGAGCAGTACTTC.

The chain recombines TRBV19 with TRBJ1-1; D is ambiguous. The CDR3 has 16 amino acids. Germline V gene data show CDR1 as LNHDA and CDR2 as SQIVND (reference sequence). Trimming took off 1 base at V and 1 base at J, with 13 bases between the two ends. The CDR3, as DNA: TGTGCCAGTAGTATAGCCTCAGGCAGTTGGAACACTGAAGCTTTCTTT. Its translation is CASSIASGSWNTEAFF.

This clone was seen a single time. This chain connects TRBV10-3 to TRBJ2-5; D remains unclear. Germline CDR1 is ENHRY and CDR2 is SYGVKD. V shed 4 bases and J shed 4 bases, with 10 bases lying between them. CDR3 length equals 13 residues. This CDR3 is CAISVHTLETQYF. The CDR3 region has the DNA TGTGCCATCAGTGTACACACCTTAGAGACCCAGTACTTC.

The V and J genes are TRBV10-3 and TRBJ2-6; TRBD1 is a possible D gene (5 bases). The CDR3 loop spans 16 amino acids. CDR1 is ENHRY and CDR2 is SYGVKD in the germline V gene. The V end was cut by 0 bases, the J end by 2 bases, with 8 bases between. The CDR3 nucleotides are TGTGCCATCAGTGAGTCGGGGCCAGCTGGGGCCAACGTCCTGACTTTC. This encodes CAISESGPAGANVLTF.

The chain uses TRBV4-1 and TRBJ1-5; D ambiguous. The CDR3 covers 13 residues. Germline lookup yields CDR1 MGHRA and CDR2 YSYEKL. V lost 0 bases to trimming and J lost 9 bases, with 9 bases between them. Here the CDR3 DNA reads TGCGCCAGCAGCCAAGATGGAGGGAGGCCCCAGCATTTT. Translated, it gives CASSQDGGRPQHF.

CDR3 sequence: CAAERTGGAEAFF. The CDR3 nucleotides are TGTGCCGCAGAGAGGACAGGGGGCGCCGAAGCTTTCTTT. The chain employs TRBV28 and TRBJ1-1; TRBD1 aligns across 11 bases. Trimming cost V 11 bases and J 8 bases; bases outside gene matches: 10. The CDR3 is 13 amino acids. Germline assignment: CDR1 MDHEN and CDR2 SYDVKM.

CDR3 sequence reads: CASSLGDRFEGSTNEKLFF. The CDR3 DNA reads as TGTGCCAGCAGCTTGGGGGACAGGTTTGAGGGGTCAACTAATGAAAAACTGTTTTTT. The chain has TRBV7-8 and TRBJ1-4; TRBD1 agrees at 8 bases. Per the germline V gene, CDR1 is SGHVS and CDR2 is FQNEAQ. J gave up 0 bases and V 3 bases, and 12 bases lay outside the gene matches. The CDR3 is 19 residues long.

The chain links TRBV12-5 to TRBJ2-1; TRBD1 might be the D (6 bases). The CDR3 spans 14 residues. V dropped 2 bases and J dropped 6 bases, with 11 bases sitting between them. The germline gives CDR1 LGHNT, CDR2 FRNRAP. The CDR3 reads CASGLSGAVNEQFF. DNA for the CDR3: TGTGCTAGTGGTTTGTCAGGGGCCGTCAATGAGCAGTTCTTC.

The V gene is TRBV3-1 (or the pseudogene TRBV3-2), the J gene TRBJ2-3, with TRBD2 identical over 13 bases. V was clipped by 3 bases and J by 2 bases; unmatched bases: 2. This CDR3 has 16 amino acids. Per germline, CDR1 LGHDT and CDR2 YNNKEL (reference sequence). The CDR3 reads CASSQGLAGPTDTQYF. CDR3 sequence (DNA): TGTGCCAGCAGCCAGGGACTAGCGGGGCCCACAGATACGCAGTATTTT.

Regarding this clone: The same CDR3 also results from other DNA sequences found in this sample. The chain employs TRBV5-1 and TRBJ2-1; 10 bases match TRBD2. J was trimmed by 0 bases and V by 4 bases; bases with no gene match: 4. Germline CDR1 is SGHRS and CDR2 is YFSETQ. The length of the CDR3 is 16 residues. CDR3 sequence: CASSRTSGSSYNEQFF. CDR3 bases: TGCGCCAGCAGCAGGACTAGCGGTTCCTCCTACAATGAGCAGTTCTTC.

The CDR3: CASSLAAGGGYTF. The CDR3 DNA reads as TGTGCCAGCAGCTTAGCGGCAGGGGGTGGCTACACCTTC. The V call is TRBV11-2, the J call TRBJ1-2; 7 bases line up with TRBD1. V was pared by 1 base and J by 7 bases, with 3 bases of the junction left unmatched. The CDR3 sequence is 13 residues long. Germline V lookup: CDR1 SGHAT, CDR2 FQNNGV.

This chain's CDR3 is CASRGQSYSNQPQHF. The CDR3 DNA sequence: TGTGCCAGCAGAGGACAGTCGTATAGCAATCAGCCCCAGCATTTT. V is TRBV2 and J is TRBJ1-5; weak D call: TRBD1 (6 bases). From germline, CDR1 is SNHLY and CDR2 FYNNEI. V lost 6 bases and J lost 0, with 12 bases in between. The CDR3 spans 15 residues.

CDR3 sequence: CASRGQGNTEAFF. CDR3 coding DNA: TGCGCCAGCAGAGGACAGGGAAACACTGAAGCTTTCTTT. The rearrangement links TRBV10-2 to TRBJ1-1; 8 bases fit TRBD1. With V trimmed by 6 bases and J by 2 bases, 2 bases remained unmatched. The germline CDR1 and CDR2 sequences are WSHSY and SAAADI. The length of the CDR3 is 13 residues.

The chain's CDR3 is CASSLLTYEQYF. The CDR3 DNA reads TGTGCCAGCAGTCTTCTAACCTACGAGCAGTACTTC. J is TRBJ2-7 and V is TRBV12-3 or TRBV12-4, with D hard to call. The CDR3 is 12 amino acids. With 5 bases removed from V and 2 bases from J, the gap between germline ends came to 7 bases.

This clone was observed a few times. The rearrangement links TRBV19 to TRBJ2-6, with D possibly TRBD1 on 5 matching bases. Germline V gene lookup returns CDR1 LNHDA and CDR2 SQIVND (reference sequence). V lost 4 bases, J lost 3 bases, and 13 bases lay in between. CDR3 length: 16 residues. This chain's CDR3 is CASSRGGGSGANVLTF. The CDR3 DNA follows: TGTGCCAGTAGTAGGGGCGGCGGCAGTGGGGCCAACGTCCTGACTTTC.

This clone was seen a handful of times. J is TRBJ1-1 and V is TRBV2; D ambiguous. The CDR3 totals 14 residues. Germline CDR1 SNHLY, CDR2 FYNNEI. V was trimmed by 5 bases and J by 1 base, leaving 11 bases between them. The CDR3 coding sequence is TGTGCCAGCAGTTTCGATGCGGCGAACACTGAAGCTTTCTTT. Amino acid sequence: CASSFDAANTEAFF.

The rearrangement uses TRBV5-6 and TRBJ1-3; D is uncertain. Germline V CDR1 and CDR2: SGHDT, YYEEEE. This CDR3 comprises 14 residues. The V end was cut by 1 base, the J end by 2 bases, with 7 bases between. The DNA for the CDR3 is TGTGCCAGCAGCTTGCGAGGCGCTGGAAACACCATATATTTT. Translation gives CASSLRGAGNTIYF.

The rearrangement uses TRBV6-5 and TRBJ2-7; 8 bases match TRBD1. CDR3 length equals 14 residues. V dropped 8 bases and J dropped 5; count of bases not matched to a gene: 11. Per germline, CDR1 MNHEY and CDR2 SVGAGI. The CDR3 loop is CASPSRTGIHEQYF. In DNA, the CDR3 is TGTGCCAGCCCCTCTCGGACAGGGATCCACGAGCAGTACTTC.

This sequence joins TRBV2 and TRBJ2-7; D not certain. CDR1 and CDR2 (germline): SNHLY, FYNNEI. The CDR3 loop spans 13 amino acids. V shed 4 bases and J shed 3 bases, with 10 bases lying between them. CDR3 sequence: CASSVRTHYEQYF. The CDR3 nucleotides are TGTGCCAGCAGTGTCCGAACACACTACGAGCAGTACTTC.

The chain employs TRBV6-5 and TRBJ2-3, with unresolved D. The CDR3 runs to 13 residues. Germline loops: CDR1 MNHEY, CDR2 SVGAGI. The V end was cut by 6 bases, the J end by 7 bases, with 14 bases between. As DNA, the CDR3 is TGTGCCAGCAGCCCGCGGTTGGGTCATACGCAGTATTTT. Residues: CASSPRLGHTQYF.